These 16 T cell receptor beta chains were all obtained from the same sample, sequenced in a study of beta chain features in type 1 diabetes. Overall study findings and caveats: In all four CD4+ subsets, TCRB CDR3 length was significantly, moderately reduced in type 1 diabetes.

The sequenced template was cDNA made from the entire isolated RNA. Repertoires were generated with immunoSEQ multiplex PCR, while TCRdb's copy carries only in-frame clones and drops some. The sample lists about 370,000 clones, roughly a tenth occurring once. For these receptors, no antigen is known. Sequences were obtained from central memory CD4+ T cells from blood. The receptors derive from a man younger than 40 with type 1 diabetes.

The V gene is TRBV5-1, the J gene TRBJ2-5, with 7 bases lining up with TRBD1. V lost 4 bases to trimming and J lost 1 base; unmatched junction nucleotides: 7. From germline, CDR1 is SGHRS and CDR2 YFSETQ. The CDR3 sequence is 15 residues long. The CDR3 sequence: CASSRGTAPQETQYF. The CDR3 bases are TGCGCCAGCAGCCGAGGGACAGCCCCCCAAGAGACCCAGTACTTC.

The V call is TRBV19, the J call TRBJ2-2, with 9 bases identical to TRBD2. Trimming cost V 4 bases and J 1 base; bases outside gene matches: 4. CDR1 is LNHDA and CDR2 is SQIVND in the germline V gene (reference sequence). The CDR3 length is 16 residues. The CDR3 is CASSTSAGGNTGELFF. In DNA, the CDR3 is TGTGCCAGTAGTACCTCAGCGGGAGGGAACACCGGGGAGCTGTTTTTT.

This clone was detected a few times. This CDR3 reads CASSLAGAGQPQHF. In DNA, the CDR3 is TGTGCCAGCAGCTTAGCAGGGGCCGGCCAGCCCCAGCATTTT. This sequence joins TRBV27 and TRBJ1-5, with D perhaps matching TRBD1 (6 bases). V was trimmed by 6 bases and J by 7 bases, leaving 16 bases between them. The length of the CDR3 is 14 residues. Per germline, CDR1 MNHEY and CDR2 SMNVEV (reference sequence).

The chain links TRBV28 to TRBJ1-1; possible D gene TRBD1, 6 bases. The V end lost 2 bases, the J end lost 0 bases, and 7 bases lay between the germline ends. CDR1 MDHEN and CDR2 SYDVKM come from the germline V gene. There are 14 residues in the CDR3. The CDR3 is CASSLGQLNTEAFF. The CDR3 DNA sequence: TGTGCCAGCAGTTTAGGACAGCTGAACACTGAAGCTTTCTTT. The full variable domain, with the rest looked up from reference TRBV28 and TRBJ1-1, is DVKVTQSSRYLVKRTGEKVFLECVQDMDHENMFWYRQDPGLGLRLIYFSYDVKMKEKGDIPEGYSVSREKKERFSLILESASTNQTSMYLCASSLGQLNTEAFFGQGTRLTVV.

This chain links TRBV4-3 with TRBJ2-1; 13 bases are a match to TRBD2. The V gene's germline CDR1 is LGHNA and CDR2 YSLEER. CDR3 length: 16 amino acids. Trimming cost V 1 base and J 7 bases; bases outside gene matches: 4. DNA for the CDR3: TGCGCCAGCAGCCAAGCGGAGGGACTAGCGGGGAATGAGCAGTTCTTC. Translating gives CASSQAEGLAGNEQFF.

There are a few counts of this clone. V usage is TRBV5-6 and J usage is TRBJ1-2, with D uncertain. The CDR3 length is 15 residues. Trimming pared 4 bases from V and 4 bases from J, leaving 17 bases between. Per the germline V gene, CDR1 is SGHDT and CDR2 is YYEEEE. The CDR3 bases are TGTGCCAGCAGCGCGTTTTCAAGGAGGAGCTATGGCTACACCTTC. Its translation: CASSAFSRRSYGYTF.

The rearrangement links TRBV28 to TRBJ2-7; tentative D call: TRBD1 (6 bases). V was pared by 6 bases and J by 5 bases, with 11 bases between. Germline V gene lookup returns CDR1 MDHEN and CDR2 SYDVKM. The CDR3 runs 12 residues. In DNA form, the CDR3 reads TGTGCCAGCAGACAGGGTAGCCACGAGCAGTACTTC. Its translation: CASRQGSHEQYF.

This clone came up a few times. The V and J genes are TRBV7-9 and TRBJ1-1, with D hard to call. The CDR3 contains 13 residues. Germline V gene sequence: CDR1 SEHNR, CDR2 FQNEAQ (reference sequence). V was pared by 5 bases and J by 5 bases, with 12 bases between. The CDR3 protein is CASSPLVETEAFF. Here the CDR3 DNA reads TGTGCCAGCAGCCCCCTGGTGGAAACTGAAGCTTTCTTT.

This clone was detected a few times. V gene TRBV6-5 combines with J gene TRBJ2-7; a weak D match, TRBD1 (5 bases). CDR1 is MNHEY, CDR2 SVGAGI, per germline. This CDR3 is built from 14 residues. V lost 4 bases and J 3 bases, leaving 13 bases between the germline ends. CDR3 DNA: TGTGCCAGCAGTTCTTTGACAGCTCTCTACGAGCAGTACTTC. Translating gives CASSSLTALYEQYF.

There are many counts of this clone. Written as DNA, the CDR3 is TGTGCCAGCAGCTTACGTGGGGCAGACACTGAAGCTTTCTTT. It specifies CASSLRGADTEAFF. V and J are TRBV7-9 and TRBJ1-1; maybe TRBD1 (5 bases). The CDR3 sequence is 14 residues long. Germline V gives CDR1 SEHNR, CDR2 FQNEAQ (reference sequence). V was trimmed by 2 bases and J by 3 bases, leaving 10 bases between them.

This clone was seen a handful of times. The CDR3 coding sequence is TGTGCCAGCAGCCCTAGGCATCCAGATACGCAGTATTTT. It specifies CASSPRHPDTQYF. This chain joins TRBV4-2 and TRBJ2-3; unclear D gene. From germline, CDR1 is LGHNA and CDR2 YNFKEQ. The CDR3 consists of 13 residues. Trimming left V 4 bases short and J 4 bases short, with 9 bases between.

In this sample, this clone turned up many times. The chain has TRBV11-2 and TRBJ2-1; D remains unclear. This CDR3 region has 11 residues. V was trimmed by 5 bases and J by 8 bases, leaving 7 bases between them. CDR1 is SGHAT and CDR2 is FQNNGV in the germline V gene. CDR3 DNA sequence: TGTGCCAGCAGCCCTAGTCATGAGCAGTTCTTC. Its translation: CASSPSHEQFF.

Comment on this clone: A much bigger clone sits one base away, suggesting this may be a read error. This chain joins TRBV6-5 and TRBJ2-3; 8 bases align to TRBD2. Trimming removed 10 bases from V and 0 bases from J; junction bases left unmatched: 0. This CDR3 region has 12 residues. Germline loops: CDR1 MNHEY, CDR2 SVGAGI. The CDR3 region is CATSGSTDTQYF. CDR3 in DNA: TGTGCCACTAGCGGGAGCACAGATACGCAGTATTTT.

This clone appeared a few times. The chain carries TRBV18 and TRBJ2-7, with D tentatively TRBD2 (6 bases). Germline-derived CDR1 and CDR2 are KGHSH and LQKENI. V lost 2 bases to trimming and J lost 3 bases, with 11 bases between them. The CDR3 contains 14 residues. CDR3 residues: CASSPTGEVYEQYF. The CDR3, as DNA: TGTGCCAGCTCACCAACGGGAGAGGTCTACGAGCAGTACTTC.

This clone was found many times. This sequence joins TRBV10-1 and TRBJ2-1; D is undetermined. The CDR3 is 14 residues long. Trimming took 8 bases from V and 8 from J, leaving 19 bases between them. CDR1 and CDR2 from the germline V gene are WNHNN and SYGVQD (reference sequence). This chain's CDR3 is CASRTGPSSHEQFF. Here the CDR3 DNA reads TGCGCCAGCCGTACCGGGCCTTCCTCCCATGAGCAGTTCTTC.

The CDR3 protein is CASSSGQGTYNEQFF. The CDR3 bases are TGTGCCAGCAGTTCCGGACAGGGGACATACAATGAGCAGTTCTTC. The chain links TRBV28 to TRBJ2-1, with 9 bases aligning to TRBD1. The CDR3 covers 15 residues. V lost 4 bases, J lost 4 bases, and 5 bases stayed unmatched. Germline CDR1 reads MDHEN; CDR2 reads SYDVKM.